This TCR beta chain was found in a study of T cells in Graves' hyperthyroidism and ophthalmopathy. Study-wide context: Peripheral blood was secured at the point of initial diagnosis, before any treatment.

Regarding the study as a whole: Using 13 V-J features, a model discriminated ophthalmopathy from stable hyperthyroidism.

This clonotype was picked up many times. Its antigen is as yet unknown. Amplification of TCR beta CDR3 regions used RNA as the template. The HTBI primer set drove a first-round RT-PCR of the TCR CDR3. TCRdb re-derived calls from the multiplex PCR reads in MiXCR, one entry per CDR3 protein. The table lists about 400,000 distinct CDR3 sequences, roughly 15% of them singletons. It was uncontrolled infection, other autoimmune disease, pregnancy or lactation that excluded patients. Germline CDR1 is KGHSH and CDR2 is LQKENI. Trimming stripped 4 bases from V and 4 bases from J, with 18 bases between. This CDR3 has 16 amino acids.

Sequenced sample: blood. The chain joins TRBV18 to TRBJ2-3, with a tentative D call TRBD2 (7 bases). This receptor was identified in a man aged 18-30 years with Graves' ophthalmopathy. The CDR3 sequence: CASSRGTGGLADTQYF. DNA of the CDR3: TGTGCCAGCTCACGAGGGACGGGGGGCTTAGCAGATACGCAGTATTTT.